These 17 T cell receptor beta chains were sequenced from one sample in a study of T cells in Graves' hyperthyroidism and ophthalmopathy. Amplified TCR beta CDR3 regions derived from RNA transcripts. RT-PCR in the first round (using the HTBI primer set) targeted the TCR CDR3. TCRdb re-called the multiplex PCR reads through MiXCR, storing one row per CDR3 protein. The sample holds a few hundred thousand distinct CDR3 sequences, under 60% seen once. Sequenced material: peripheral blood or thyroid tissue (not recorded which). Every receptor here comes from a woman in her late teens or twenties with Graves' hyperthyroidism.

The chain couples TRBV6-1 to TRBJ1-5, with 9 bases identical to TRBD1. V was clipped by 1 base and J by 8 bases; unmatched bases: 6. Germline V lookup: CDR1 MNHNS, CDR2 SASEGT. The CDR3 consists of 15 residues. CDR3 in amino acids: CASSEEMGQGKPQHF. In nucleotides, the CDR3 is TGTGCCAGCAGTGAAGAGATGGGACAGGGAAAGCCCCAGCATTTT.

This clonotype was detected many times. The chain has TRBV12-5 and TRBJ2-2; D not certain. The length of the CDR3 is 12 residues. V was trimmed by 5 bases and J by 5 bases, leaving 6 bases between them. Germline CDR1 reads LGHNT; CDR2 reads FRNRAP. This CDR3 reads CASGLSTGELFF. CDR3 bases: TGTGCTAGTGGTCTCAGTACCGGGGAGCTGTTTTTT.

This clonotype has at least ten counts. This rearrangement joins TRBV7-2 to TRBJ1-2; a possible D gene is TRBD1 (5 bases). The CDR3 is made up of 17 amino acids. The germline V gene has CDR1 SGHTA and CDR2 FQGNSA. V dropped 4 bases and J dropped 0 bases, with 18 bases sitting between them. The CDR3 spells CASSSRGERTTNYGYTF. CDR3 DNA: TGTGCCAGCAGCTCTCGAGGTGAACGGACAACTAACTATGGCTACACCTTC.

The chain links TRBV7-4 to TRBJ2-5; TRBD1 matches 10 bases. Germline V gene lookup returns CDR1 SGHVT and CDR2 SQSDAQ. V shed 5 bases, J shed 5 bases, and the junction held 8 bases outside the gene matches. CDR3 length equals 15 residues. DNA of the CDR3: TGTGCCAGCAGCCAGACAGGGGGCAGTTTGGAGACCCAGTACTTC. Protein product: CASSQTGGSLETQYF.

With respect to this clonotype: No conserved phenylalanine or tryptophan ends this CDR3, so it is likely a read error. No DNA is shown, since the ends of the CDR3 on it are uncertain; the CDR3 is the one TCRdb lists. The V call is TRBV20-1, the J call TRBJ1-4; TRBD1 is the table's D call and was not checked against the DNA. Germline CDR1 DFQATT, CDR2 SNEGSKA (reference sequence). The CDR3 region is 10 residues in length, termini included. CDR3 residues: CSARDPDRGL.

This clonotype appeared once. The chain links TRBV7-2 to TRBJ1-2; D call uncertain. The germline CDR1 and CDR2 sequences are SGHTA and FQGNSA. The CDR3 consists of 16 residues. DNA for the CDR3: TGTGCTAGAGATCCCTCAGGTGAGGGCTTCAACTATGGCTACACCTTC. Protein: CARDPSGEGFNYGYTF.

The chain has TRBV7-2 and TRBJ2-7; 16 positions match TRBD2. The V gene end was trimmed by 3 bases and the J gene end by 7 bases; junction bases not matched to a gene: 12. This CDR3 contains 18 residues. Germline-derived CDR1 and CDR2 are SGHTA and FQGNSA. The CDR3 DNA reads TGTGCCAGCAGCTTCCGATCGGGACTAGCGGGAGGGCCAAGGGAGCAGTACTTC. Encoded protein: CASSFRSGLAGGPREQYF. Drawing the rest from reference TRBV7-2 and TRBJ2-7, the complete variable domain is GAGVSQSPSNKVTEKGKDVELRCDPISGHTALYWYRQSLGQGLEFLIYFQGNSAPDKSGLPSDRFSAERTGGSVSTLTIQRTQQEDSAVYLCASSFRSGLAGGPREQYFGPGTRLTVT.

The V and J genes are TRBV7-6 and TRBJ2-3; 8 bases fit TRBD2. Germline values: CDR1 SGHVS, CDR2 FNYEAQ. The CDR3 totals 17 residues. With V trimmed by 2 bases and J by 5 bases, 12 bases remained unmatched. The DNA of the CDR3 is TGTGCCAGCAGCTTATACCCAGCGGGAGACCTCAGAGATACGCAGTATTTT. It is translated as CASSLYPAGDLRDTQYF.

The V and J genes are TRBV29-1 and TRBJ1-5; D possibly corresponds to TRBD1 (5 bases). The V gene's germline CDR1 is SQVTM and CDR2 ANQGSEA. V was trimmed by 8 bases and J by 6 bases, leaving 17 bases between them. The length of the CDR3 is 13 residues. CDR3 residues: CSLEAGMGQPQHF. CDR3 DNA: TGCAGCTTGGAGGCAGGGATGGGTCAGCCCCAGCATTTT. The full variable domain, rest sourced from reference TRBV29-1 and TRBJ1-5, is SAVISQKPSRDICQRGTSLTIQCQVDSQVTMMFWYRQQPGQSLTLIATANQGSEATYESGFVIDKFPISRPNLTFSTLTVSNMSPEDSSIYLCSLEAGMGQPQHFGDGTRLSIL.

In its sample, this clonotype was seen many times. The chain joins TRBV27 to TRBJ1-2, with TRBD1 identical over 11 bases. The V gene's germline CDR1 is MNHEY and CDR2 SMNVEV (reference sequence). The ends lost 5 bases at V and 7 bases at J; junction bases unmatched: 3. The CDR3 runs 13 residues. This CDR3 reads CASSQGTGGGYTF. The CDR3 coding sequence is TGTGCCAGCAGTCAAGGGACAGGGGGTGGCTACACCTTC.

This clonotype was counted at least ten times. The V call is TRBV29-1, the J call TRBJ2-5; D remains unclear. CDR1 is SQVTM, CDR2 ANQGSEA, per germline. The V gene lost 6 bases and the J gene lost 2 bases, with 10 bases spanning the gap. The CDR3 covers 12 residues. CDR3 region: CSVPAAQETQYF. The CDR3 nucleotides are TGCAGCGTCCCCGCCGCACAAGAGACCCAGTACTTC. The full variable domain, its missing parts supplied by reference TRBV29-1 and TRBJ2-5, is SAVISQKPSRDICQRGTSLTIQCQVDSQVTMMFWYRQQPGQSLTLIATANQGSEATYESGFVIDKFPISRPNLTFSTLTVSNMSPEDSSIYLCSVPAAQETQYFGPGTRLLVL.

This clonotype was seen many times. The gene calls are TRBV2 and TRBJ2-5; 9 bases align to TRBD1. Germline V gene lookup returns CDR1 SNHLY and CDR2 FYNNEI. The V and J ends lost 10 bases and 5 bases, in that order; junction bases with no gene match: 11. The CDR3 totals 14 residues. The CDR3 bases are TGTGCCAAGGGTAGGACAGGGGCTTTGGAGACCCAGTACTTC. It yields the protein CAKGRTGALETQYF. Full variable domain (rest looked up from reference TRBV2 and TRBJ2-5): EPEVTQTPSHQVTQMGQEVILRCVPISNHLYFYWYRQILGQKVEFLVSFYNNEISEKSEIFDDQFSVERPDGSNFTLKIRSTKLEDSAMYFCAKGRTGALETQYFGPGTRLLVL.

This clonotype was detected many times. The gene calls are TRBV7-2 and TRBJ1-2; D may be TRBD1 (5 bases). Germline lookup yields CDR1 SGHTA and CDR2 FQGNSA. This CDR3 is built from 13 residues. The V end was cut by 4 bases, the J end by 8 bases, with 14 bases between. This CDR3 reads CASSYDQGIGYTF. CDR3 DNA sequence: TGTGCCAGCAGCTATGATCAGGGAATAGGCTACACCTTC.

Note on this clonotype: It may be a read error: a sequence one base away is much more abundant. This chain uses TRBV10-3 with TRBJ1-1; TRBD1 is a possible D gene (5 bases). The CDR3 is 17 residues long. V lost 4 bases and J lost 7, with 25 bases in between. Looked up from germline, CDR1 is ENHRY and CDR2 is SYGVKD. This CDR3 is CAISGKSRVNAFIEAFF. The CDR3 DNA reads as TGTGCCATCAGTGGGAAGTCCAGGGTCAATGCTTTCATTGAAGCTTTCTTT.

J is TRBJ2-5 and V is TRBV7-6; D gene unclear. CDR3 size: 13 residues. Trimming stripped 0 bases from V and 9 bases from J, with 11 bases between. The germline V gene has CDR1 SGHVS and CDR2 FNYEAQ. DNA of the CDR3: TGTGCCAGCAGCTTAGCGGCCCATCAGCCCCAGTACTTC. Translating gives CASSLAAHQPQYF.

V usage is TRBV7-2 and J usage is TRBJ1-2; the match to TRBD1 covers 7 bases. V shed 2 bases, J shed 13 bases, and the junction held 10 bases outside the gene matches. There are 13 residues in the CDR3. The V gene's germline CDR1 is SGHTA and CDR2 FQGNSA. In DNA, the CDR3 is TGTGCCAGCAGCTTAAAGGGACAGAGGAGAAGCACCTTC. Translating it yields CASSLKGQRRSTF. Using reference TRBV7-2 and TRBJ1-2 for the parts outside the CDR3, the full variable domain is GAGVSQSPSNKVTEKGKDVELRCDPISGHTALYWYRQSLGQGLEFLIYFQGNSAPDKSGLPSDRFSAERTGGSVSTLTIQRTQQEDSAVYLCASSLKGQRRSTFGSGTRLTVV.

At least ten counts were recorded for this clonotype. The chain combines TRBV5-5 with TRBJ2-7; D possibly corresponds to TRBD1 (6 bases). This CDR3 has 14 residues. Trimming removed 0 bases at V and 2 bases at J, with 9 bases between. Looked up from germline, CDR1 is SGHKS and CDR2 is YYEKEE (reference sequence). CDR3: CASSLEGQTYEQYF. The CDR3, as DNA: TGTGCCAGCAGCTTGGAGGGACAAACCTACGAGCAGTACTTC.